The 28 T cell receptor beta chains presented below share a single source sample, sequenced in a study of T cell responses to AZD1222 COVID-19 vaccine. The assay was immunoSEQ multiplex PCR, and TCRdb's table has in-frame clones only and misses some. In the table there are some 99,000 clones, roughly 90% of which are singletons. Material: peripheral blood, obtained on day 0 of MenACWY control vaccination. These receptors were taken from an adult in good health.

The chain employs TRBV7-2 and TRBJ2-7; D is possibly TRBD1 (5 bases). V lost 7 bases and J lost 2, with 21 bases in between. The CDR3 sequence is 16 residues long. In germline, CDR1 is SGHTA, CDR2 FQGNSA. As DNA, the CDR3 is TGTGCCAGCACCCCGTTGGTCGGGCAGGGTACCTACGAGCAGTACTTC. It codes for CASTPLVGQGTYEQYF.

This clone was seen a single time. The CDR3 sequence: CASSGTGIYEQFF. The CDR3 nucleotides read TGTGCCTCTAGCGGGACTGGAATCTATGAGCAGTTCTTC. The chain carries TRBV30 and TRBJ2-1, with 9 positions matching TRBD2. V shed 7 bases and J 8 bases; nucleotides not matched to a gene: 9. The CDR3 length is 13 residues. Per the germline V gene, CDR1 is GTSNPN and CDR2 is SVGIG (reference sequence).

This clone occurred once. CDR3 in DNA: TGTGCCAGCAGCTTGGCTAGCTTGGAGACCCAGTACTTC. This encodes CASSLASLETQYF. The chain couples TRBV5-5 to TRBJ2-5; weak D call: TRBD2 (5 bases). Trimming pared 0 bases from V and 5 bases from J, leaving 8 bases between. Germline values: CDR1 SGHKS, CDR2 YYEKEE (reference sequence). This CDR3 is 13 amino acids long.

This sequence joins TRBV7-9 and TRBJ1-1; D possibly corresponds to TRBD1 (5 bases). Trimming removed 3 bases at V and 7 bases at J, with 15 bases between. Germline CDR1 reads SEHNR; CDR2 reads FQNEAQ (reference sequence). The CDR3 totals 14 residues. DNA of the CDR3: TGTGCCAGCAGCTTGCGGCACCCGCAGGGTGAAGCTTTCTTT. It specifies CASSLRHPQGEAFF.

V and J are TRBV4-3 and TRBJ1-5; no clear D. Germline V lookup: CDR1 LGHNA, CDR2 YSLEER. The CDR3 length is 15 residues. Between the trimmed V and J ends, which lost 0 bases and 5 bases, there was a span of 11 bases. Here the CDR3 DNA reads TGCGCCAGCAGCCAAGATTTTACAGACGATCAGCCCCAGCATTTT. Its translation: CASSQDFTDDQPQHF.

This chain joins TRBV7-2 and TRBJ1-1; no reliable D call. V was pared by 0 bases and J by 1 base, with 6 bases between. There are 14 residues in the CDR3. Germline V gene sequence: CDR1 SGHTA, CDR2 FQGNSA. CDR3 DNA: TGTGCCAGCAGCTTAGCGGGCTGGAACACTGAAGCTTTCTTT. As protein: CASSLAGWNTEAFF. Filled out from reference TRBV7-2 and TRBJ1-1, the complete variable domain reads GAGVSQSPSNKVTEKGKDVELRCDPISGHTALYWYRQSLGQGLEFLIYFQGNSAPDKSGLPSDRFSAERTGGSVSTLTIQRTQQEDSAVYLCASSLAGWNTEAFFGQGTRLTVV.

The rearrangement links TRBV6-6 to TRBJ1-2; 7 nucleotides match TRBD1. V shed 5 bases, J shed 8 bases, and the junction held 14 bases outside the gene matches. Germline V gene data show CDR1 as MNHNY and CDR2 as SVGAGI (reference sequence). The CDR3 consists of 15 residues. Here the CDR3 DNA reads TGTGCCAGCAGTGCGGGACAGAGTCGGTCTTCCGGCTACACCTTC. Translating it yields CASSAGQSRSSGYTF.

CDR3 amino acids: CASSLPGTDTQYF. Here the CDR3 DNA reads TGTGCCAGCAGCTTGCCGGGCACAGATACGCAGTATTTT. The chain recombines TRBV7-3 with TRBJ2-3; D remains ambiguous. Germline CDR1 is SGHTA and CDR2 is FQGTGA. CDR3 size: 13 residues. The germline V and J ends were trimmed by 3 bases and 1 base, with 5 bases remaining between them.

By share, this clone counts as medium-sized. V is TRBV7-3 and J is TRBJ2-3; perhaps TRBD1 as D (6 bases). The CDR3 is made up of 13 amino acids. V lost 5 bases to trimming and J lost 10 bases, with 16 bases between them. Germline lookup yields CDR1 SGHTA and CDR2 FQGTGA. The CDR3 nucleotides read TGTGCCAGCAGCCCCCCAGCGAACAGGGCGCAGTATTTT. This codes for CASSPPANRAQYF.

The rearrangement uses TRBV28 and TRBJ1-5, with D hard to call. Trimming cost V 8 bases and J 3 bases, with 11 bases left between them. The length of the CDR3 is 13 residues. Germline V lookup: CDR1 MDHEN, CDR2 SYDVKM. The CDR3 coding sequence is TGTGCCAGCCGGAGCAGGTACAATCAGCCCCAGCATTTT. It is translated as CASRSRYNQPQHF.

CDR3 sequence reads: CASSDPGVAEAFF. Here the CDR3 DNA reads TGCGCCAGCAGCGACCCGGGGGTGGCTGAAGCTTTCTTT. The V and J genes are TRBV5-1 and TRBJ1-1, with D maybe TRBD1 (5 bases). V dropped 4 bases and J dropped 6 bases, with 13 bases sitting between them. Per the germline V gene, CDR1 is SGHRS and CDR2 is YFSETQ. The CDR3 extends over 13 amino acids.

The V gene is TRBV6-5, the J gene TRBJ2-1; D is ambiguous. CDR1 and CDR2 from the germline V gene are MNHEY and SVGAGI. V was trimmed by 2 bases and J by 0 bases, leaving 11 bases between them. This CDR3 comprises 16 residues. The CDR3: CASSYAGLSSYNEQFF. Here the CDR3 DNA reads TGTGCCAGCAGTTACGCCGGGTTGAGCTCCTACAATGAGCAGTTCTTC.

J is TRBJ1-4 and V is TRBV19; D might be TRBD1 (5 bases). The CDR3 spans 14 residues. V shed 7 bases and J shed 0 bases, with 9 bases lying between them. CDR1 LNHDA and CDR2 SQIVND come from the germline V gene (reference sequence). The CDR3, as DNA: TGTGCCAGTACAGACAGAACAACTAATGAAAAACTGTTTTTT. It codes for CASTDRTTNEKLFF.

The chain joins TRBV7-9 to TRBJ2-1, with D possibly TRBD1 on 6 matching bases. The CDR3 length is 13 residues. Germline V lookup: CDR1 SEHNR, CDR2 FQNEAQ (reference sequence). The germline V and J ends were trimmed by 3 bases and 10 bases, with 13 bases remaining between them. CDR3: CASSLGNREEQFF. The DNA for the CDR3 is TGTGCCAGCAGCTTGGGGAACAGGGAGGAGCAGTTCTTC.

The chain employs TRBV2 and TRBJ2-5; D might be TRBD1 (5 bases). Trimming shortened V by 6 bases and J by 5 bases, and 7 bases separated the two germline ends. The CDR3 is made up of 11 amino acids. The germline CDR1 and CDR2 sequences are SNHLY and FYNNEI. The CDR3 DNA sequence: TGTGCCAGCAGACAGGCTGAGACCCAGTACTTC. This encodes CASRQAETQYF.

V usage is TRBV15 and J usage is TRBJ1-2, with D unresolved. Germline V gene lookup returns CDR1 LNHNV and CDR2 YYDKDF (reference sequence). This CDR3 has 11 residues. V gave up 0 bases and J gave up 12 bases, with 8 bases separating them. CDR3 bases: TGTGCCACCAGCAGAGAGGATAATCACACCTTC. Translated: CATSREDNHTF.

The CDR3 reads CASSYSGEDWKETQYF. The CDR3 coding sequence is TGTGCCAGCAGTTACTCGGGGGAAGATTGGAAAGAGACCCAGTACTTC. The chain has TRBV6-2 or TRBV6-3 and TRBJ2-5; D is possibly TRBD1 or TRBD2 (5 bases each). The CDR3 runs to 16 residues. From germline, CDR1 is MNHEY and CDR2 SVGEGT. Trimming took 0 bases from V and 3 from J, leaving 14 bases between them.

V usage is TRBV6-2 or TRBV6-3 and J usage is TRBJ2-3; 7 bases align to TRBD1. After removal of 5 bases from V and 5 bases from J, the junction contained 10 bases not matched to a gene. The CDR3 runs 15 residues. CDR1 is MNHEY, CDR2 SVGEGT, per germline. The CDR3 DNA sequence: TGTGCCAGCAGTGCAATACTAGGGGGCGTAGATACGCAGTATTTT. Amino acid sequence: CASSAILGGVDTQYF.

This clone is a singleton in its sample. The V and J genes are TRBV9 and TRBJ1-2; perhaps TRBD1 as D (6 bases). The CDR3 runs to 14 residues. Trimming took off 4 bases at V and 7 bases at J, with 17 bases between the two ends. Germline values: CDR1 SGDLS, CDR2 YYNGEE. CDR3: CASSWGQGTIGYTF. CDR3 coding DNA: TGTGCCAGCAGCTGGGGGCAGGGGACTATTGGCTACACCTTC.

This clone came up a few times. The chain employs TRBV4-2 and TRBJ2-6; D possibly corresponds to TRBD2 (5 bases). With 3 bases removed from V and 2 bases from J, the gap between germline ends came to 14 bases. CDR1 and CDR2 from the germline V gene are LGHNA and YNFKEQ. The CDR3 covers 17 residues. The CDR3 DNA is TGTGCCAGCAGCCAGGGCCTAGCTAGCACTGGGGCCAACGTCCTGACTTTC. It codes for CASSQGLASTGANVLTF.

The chain has TRBV29-1 and TRBJ1-1; perhaps TRBD1 as D (5 bases). The CDR3 has 12 amino acids. The V and J ends lost 7 bases and 3 bases respectively, with 12 bases between them. Germline loops: CDR1 SQVTM, CDR2 ANQGSEA. The DNA for the CDR3 is TGCAGCGCCCAAACAGGATACACTGAAGCTTTCTTT. This gives the protein CSAQTGYTEAFF.

The V and J genes are TRBV6-2 or TRBV6-3 and TRBJ2-6; 12 positions match TRBD2. The length of the CDR3 is 19 residues. Trimming at V came to 2 bases and at J to 0 bases, leaving 5 bases not matched to a gene. Germline V gene data show CDR1 as MNHEY and CDR2 as SVGEGT. The DNA of the CDR3 is TGTGCCAGCAGTTACCCGACTAGCGGGGGCCCCTCTGGGGCCAACGTCCTGACTTTC. The encoded protein is CASSYPTSGGPSGANVLTF.

V and J are TRBV6-5 and TRBJ1-1, with D possibly being TRBD1 (5 bases). The germline V gene has CDR1 MNHEY and CDR2 SVGAGI. This CDR3 has 13 residues. Trimming shortened V by 7 bases and J by 5 bases, and 14 bases separated the two germline ends. The CDR3 region is CASKEWGGTEAFF. The CDR3 nucleotides are TGTGCCAGCAAGGAATGGGGGGGGACTGAAGCTTTCTTT.

The CDR3 coding sequence is TGTGCCACCAGTGATTTTGGCAGGCTAACTCCGAACACCGGGGAGCTGTTTTTT. Translating it yields CATSDFGRLTPNTGELFF. The V and J genes are TRBV24-1 and TRBJ2-2; D is unclear. V lost 1 base, J lost 0 bases, and 14 bases lay in between. Germline CDR1 and CDR2: KGHDR and SFDVKD. This CDR3 has 18 residues.

The rearrangement links TRBV19 to TRBJ1-1; weak D call: TRBD1 (5 bases). Germline V gene data show CDR1 as LNHDA and CDR2 as SQIVND (reference sequence). The germline V and J ends were trimmed by 3 bases and 5 bases, with 7 bases remaining between them. The CDR3 spans 12 residues. CDR3 loop: CASSIQGTEAFF. For the CDR3, the DNA is TGTGCCAGTAGTATTCAGGGAACTGAAGCTTTCTTT. The full variable domain, in which reference TRBV19 and TRBJ1-1 provide the parts outside the CDR3, is DGGITQSPKYLFRKEGQNVTLSCEQNLNHDAMYWYRQDPGQGLRLIYYSQIVNDFQKGDIAEGYSVSREKKESFPLTVTSAQKNPTAFYLCASSIQGTEAFFGQGTRLTVV.

CDR3 residues: CASSQDLGRTDRAHAFYGYTF. Here the CDR3 DNA reads TGCGCCAGCAGCCAAGACTTGGGGCGAACTGACAGGGCCCACGCTTTCTATGGCTACACCTTC. V gene TRBV4-3 combines with J gene TRBJ1-2; 7 bases line up with TRBD1. Per the germline V gene, CDR1 is LGHNA and CDR2 is YSLEER. This CDR3 region has 21 residues. The V segment lost 0 bases and the J segment 4 bases; nucleotides outside the gene matches: 23.

The V gene is TRBV7-2, the J gene TRBJ1-3; D is uncertain. The germline V and J ends were trimmed by 1 base and 1 base, with 2 bases remaining between them. Germline V gene lookup returns CDR1 SGHTA and CDR2 FQGNSA. This CDR3 contains 13 residues. The CDR3 is CASSLGSGNTIYF. In DNA form, the CDR3 reads TGTGCCAGCAGCTTAGGGTCTGGAAACACCATATATTTT.

V and J are TRBV28 and TRBJ1-5; D unclear. The CDR3 runs to 14 residues. The V gene lost 6 bases and the J gene lost 3 bases, with 12 bases spanning the gap. Germline-derived CDR1 and CDR2 are MDHEN and SYDVKM. CDR3 region: CASRRPRNNQPQHF. In DNA, the CDR3 is TGTGCCAGCAGACGACCCAGGAACAATCAGCCCCAGCATTTT. Variable domain in full (rest from reference TRBV28 and TRBJ1-5): DVKVTQSSRYLVKRTGEKVFLECVQDMDHENMFWYRQDPGLGLRLIYFSYDVKMKEKGDIPEGYSVSREKKERFSLILESASTNQTSMYLCASRRPRNNQPQHFGDGTRLSIL.